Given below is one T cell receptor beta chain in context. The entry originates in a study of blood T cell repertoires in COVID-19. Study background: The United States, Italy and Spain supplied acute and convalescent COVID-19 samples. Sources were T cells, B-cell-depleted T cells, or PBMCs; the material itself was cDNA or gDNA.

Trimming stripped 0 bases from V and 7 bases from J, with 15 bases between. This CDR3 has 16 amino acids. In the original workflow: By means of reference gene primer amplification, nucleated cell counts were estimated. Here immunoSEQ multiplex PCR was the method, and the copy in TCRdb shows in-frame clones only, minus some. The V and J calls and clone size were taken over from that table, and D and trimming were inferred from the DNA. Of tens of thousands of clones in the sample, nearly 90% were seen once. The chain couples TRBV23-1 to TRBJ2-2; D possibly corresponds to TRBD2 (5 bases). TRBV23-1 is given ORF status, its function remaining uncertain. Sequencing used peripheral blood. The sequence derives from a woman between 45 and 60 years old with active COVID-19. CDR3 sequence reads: CASSQSPTGEIGELFF. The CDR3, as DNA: TGCGCCAGCAGTCAATCGCCGACTGGGGAGATCGGGGAGCTGTTTTTT.